This T cell receptor beta chain was retrieved from a study of shared clonotypes between healthy human individuals. About the research overall: CD4 naive and memory got three plates each, CD8 naive two, CD8 memory one.

Measured with immunoSEQ multiplex PCR; TCRdb has only the in-frame clones, and not every one. The sample comprises about 1 million clones, 65% to 80% of which are singletons, and 1.2% to 1.5% rests with the top ten. The CDR3 loop spans 16 amino acids. Germline values: CDR1 MNHEY, CDR2 SMNVEV (reference sequence). Trimming pared 3 bases from V and 0 bases from J, leaving 11 bases between. Study observations and caveats: Some naive CD4 clonotypes, around 4.7%, turned up in common across a handful of donors. Among the subsets, naive ones generally showed larger estimated richness than memory ones.

As for this clone: Antigen: not known.

Every contributor of samples was a Caucasian grown-up residing in Nashville, Tennessee. The chain couples TRBV27 to TRBJ2-2, with a tentative D call TRBD2 (5 bases). Sequenced input: memory CD4+ T cells sorted from blood. Subset defined: CD45RA-negative fraction. The sequence came from a man aged 18 to 29 in good health. CDR3 loop: CASSFFASPNTGELFF. Here the CDR3 DNA reads TGTGCCAGCAGTTTCTTTGCTAGCCCGAACACCGGGGAGCTGTTTTTT.